The present TCR beta chain was sequenced within a study of blood T cell repertoires in COVID-19. Original methodology: The authors estimated nucleated cell counts from reference gene primer amplification. The repertoire was sequenced with immunoSEQ multiplex PCR; TCRdb's copy has only in-frame clones and lacks some. That table gives V, J and clone size, and the DNA gave D and trimming. The top ten hold over 6% of the sample, which has roughly 260,000 clones, 75% to 90% seen once. The V end was cut by 6 bases, the J end by 7 bases, with 12 bases between. Germline V gene data show CDR1 as KGHSH and CDR2 as LQKENI. The CDR3 length is 12 residues. Living in 24 US areas, the participants were between 18 and 89 years of age.

This sequence originates from a young woman with acute COVID-19. Sequenced material: PBMCs or T cells enriched from blood (not recorded which). The chain is built from TRBV18 and TRBJ1-1; D gene uncertain. CDR3 in DNA: TGTGCCAGCTCTCAAAGGGAGGTTGAAGCTTTCTTT. Its protein is CASSQREVEAFF. The whole variable domain, remainder taken from reference TRBV18 and TRBJ1-1, is NAGVMQNPRHLVRRRGQEARLRCSPMKGHSHVYWYRQLPEEGLKFMVYLQKENIIDESGMPKERFSAEFPKEGPSILRIQQVVRGDSAAYFCASSQREVEAFFGQGTRLTVV.